The 30 T cell receptor beta chains in this list originate from one sample, sequenced in a study of blood T cell repertoires in COVID-19. TCRdb keeps only in-frame clones here, not all; method: immunoSEQ multiplex PCR. The sample records over 150,000 clones, about 82% being singletons. Sequencing was performed on peripheral blood. The source of these receptors is a woman at least 80 years old with COVID-19, enrolled during active disease.

This chain uses TRBV5-1 with TRBJ1-2; D uncertain. CDR3 length: 13 residues. V was pared by 0 bases and J by 7 bases, with 10 bases between. The germline gives CDR1 SGHRS, CDR2 YFSETQ. CDR3 sequence reads: CASSLAPLGGYTF. In nucleotides, the CDR3 is TGCGCCAGCAGCTTGGCACCCCTCGGTGGCTACACCTTC.

The chain is built from TRBV24-1 and TRBJ2-3; 11 bases align to TRBD2. After removal of 6 bases from V and 0 bases from J, the junction contained 1 base not matched to a gene. Germline CDR1 reads KGHDR; CDR2 reads SFDVKD. This CDR3 has 15 residues. CDR3 loop: CATSRTSGSTDTQYF. CDR3 in DNA: TGTGCCACCAGTAGGACTAGCGGGAGCACAGATACGCAGTATTTT.

The chain uses TRBV27 and TRBJ1-6; 9 nucleotides match TRBD1. Germline V gene sequence: CDR1 MNHEY, CDR2 SMNVEV (reference sequence). The CDR3 loop spans 16 amino acids. The V segment lost 6 bases and the J segment 9 bases; nucleotides outside the gene matches: 12. CDR3 sequence: CASSTSGTGIVSPLHF. The CDR3, as DNA: TGTGCCAGCAGCACCTCCGGGACAGGGATAGTTTCACCCCTCCACTTT.

This clone has just a few counts. The chain couples TRBV7-9 to TRBJ1-6; no clear D gene. V lost 1 base and J lost 10, with 8 bases in between. The CDR3 extends over 13 amino acids. Per the germline V gene, CDR1 is SEHNR and CDR2 is FQNEAQ (reference sequence). The DNA for the CDR3 is TGTGCCAGCAGCTTAGAGGGAGGGTCACCCCTCCACTTT. Its translation is CASSLEGGSPLHF.

A note on this clone: Within the sample, other DNA sequences also encode this same CDR3. The chain uses TRBV28 and TRBJ1-1; D is ambiguous. This CDR3 has 13 residues. V shed 2 bases and J shed 0 bases, with 4 bases lying between them. Per the germline V gene, CDR1 is MDHEN and CDR2 is SYDVKM. The CDR3 loop is CASSLRVNTEAFF. CDR3 DNA sequence: TGTGCCAGCAGTTTACGGGTGAACACTGAAGCTTTCTTT.

This chain uses TRBV6-2 or TRBV6-3 with TRBJ2-7; D not certain. The germline CDR1 and CDR2 sequences are MNHEY and SVGEGT. Trimming removed 6 bases from V and 12 bases from J, with 18 bases in between. The CDR3 runs 12 residues. The CDR3 nucleotides are TGTGCCAGCAGCACCGCCTGGGCTACCTTGTACTTC. This gives the protein CASSTAWATLYF.

The chain uses TRBV5-5 and TRBJ2-5; TRBD1 might be the D (6 bases). The germline V gene has CDR1 SGHKS and CDR2 YYEKEE (reference sequence). V shed 0 bases and J shed 5 bases, with 17 bases lying between them. The CDR3 is made up of 16 amino acids. The CDR3 reads CASSLDVRGRGETQYF. DNA for the CDR3: TGTGCCAGCAGCTTGGATGTCAGGGGAAGAGGGGAGACCCAGTACTTC.

The chain joins TRBV2 to TRBJ2-3; 14 bases are a match to TRBD2. The germline CDR1 and CDR2 sequences are SNHLY and FYNNEI. The CDR3 extends over 18 amino acids. Trimming at V came to 3 bases and at J to 4 bases, leaving 9 bases not matched to a gene. The CDR3 DNA reads as TGTGCCAGCAGTGACCCCGGGACTAGCGGGAGTTCGGCAGATACGCAGTATTTT. This gives the protein CASSDPGTSGSSADTQYF.

The CDR3: CASKQRGGISNEQFF. The CDR3, as DNA: TGTGCCAGCAAGCAGCGGGGGGGCATTAGCAATGAGCAGTTCTTC. The chain couples TRBV2 to TRBJ2-1; 10 positions match TRBD2. Germline V CDR1 and CDR2: SNHLY, FYNNEI. This CDR3 region has 15 residues. The J segment lost 6 bases and the V segment lost 7 bases, leaving 9 bases of the junction unmatched.

The chain employs TRBV2 and TRBJ1-1; no reliable D call. The germline CDR1 and CDR2 sequences are SNHLY and FYNNEI. The CDR3 sequence is 11 residues long. Trimming left V 8 bases short and J 4 bases short, with 8 bases between. CDR3 coding DNA: TGTGCCAGCGGTGTCCTCACTGAAGCTTTCTTT. Its protein is CASGVLTEAFF.

The chain employs TRBV7-3 and TRBJ1-2; D might be TRBD1 (5 bases). V lost 5 bases and J 5 bases, leaving 12 bases between the germline ends. The CDR3 has 13 amino acids. CDR1 SGHTA and CDR2 FQGTGA come from the germline V gene. The CDR3: CASSPAEGYGYTF. CDR3 bases: TGTGCCAGCAGCCCCGCGGAGGGGTATGGCTACACCTTC.

The chain links TRBV28 to TRBJ2-6, with unresolved D. This CDR3 region has 11 residues. Germline V gene sequence: CDR1 MDHEN, CDR2 SYDVKM. The germline V and J ends were trimmed by 11 bases and 4 bases, with 6 bases remaining between them. The CDR3 coding sequence is TGTGCCTCGAGGGGGGCCAACGTCCTGACTTTC. It translates to CASRGANVLTF.

The chain couples TRBV2 to TRBJ2-2, with TRBD1 identical over 10 bases. This CDR3 comprises 15 residues. V trimming: 4 bases; J trimming: 4 bases; junction bases outside the gene matches: 3. Germline-derived CDR1 and CDR2 are SNHLY and FYNNEI. The CDR3 loop reads CASSVGTGVTGELFF. Here the CDR3 DNA reads TGTGCCAGCAGTGTGGGGACAGGGGTCACCGGGGAGCTGTTTTTT.

The V and J genes are TRBV5-6 and TRBJ2-7; TRBD1 agrees at 8 bases. V lost 0 bases to trimming and J lost 9 bases; unmatched junction nucleotides: 11. The V gene's germline CDR1 is SGHDT and CDR2 YYEEEE. CDR3 length: 15 residues. The CDR3 region has the DNA TGTGCCAGCAGCTTGGGCGGGACAGGCGTGGGAGGGCAGTACTTC. It codes for CASSLGGTGVGGQYF.

V is TRBV7-9 and J is TRBJ2-1, with 11 bases matching TRBD1. CDR1 is SEHNR, CDR2 FQNEAQ, per germline (reference sequence). J lost 6 bases, V lost 4 bases, and 8 bases had no gene match. CDR3 length equals 16 residues. CDR3 nucleotide sequence: TGTGCCAGCAGCTCACCCTCCGGGACAGGGGGCAATGAGCAGTTCTTC. It translates to CASSSPSGTGGNEQFF.

The V and J genes are TRBV7-2 and TRBJ1-3; D is unclear. Trimming shortened V by 3 bases and J by 3 bases, and 3 bases separated the two germline ends. Looked up from germline, CDR1 is SGHTA and CDR2 is FQGNSA. The CDR3 is made up of 12 amino acids. CDR3 bases: TGTGCCAGCAGCTTCGTTGGAAACACCATATATTTT. The encoded protein is CASSFVGNTIYF. Filled out from reference TRBV7-2 and TRBJ1-3, the complete variable domain reads GAGVSQSPSNKVTEKGKDVELRCDPISGHTALYWYRQSLGQGLEFLIYFQGNSAPDKSGLPSDRFSAERTGGSVSTLTIQRTQQEDSAVYLCASSFVGNTIYFGEGSWLTVV.

This clone was picked up a small number of times. The rearrangement joins TRBV27 to TRBJ2-2, with D maybe TRBD2 (6 bases). The CDR3 covers 16 residues. Germline V gives CDR1 MNHEY, CDR2 SMNVEV (reference sequence). Between the trimmed V and J ends, which lost 4 bases and 1 base, there was a span of 13 bases. The CDR3 region has the DNA TGTGCCAGCAGTTCACTGGCGGGGTTGAACACCGGGGAGCTGTTTTTT. It yields the protein CASSSLAGLNTGELFF.

The chain combines TRBV5-5 with TRBJ1-3; TRBD1 aligns across 7 bases. The germline CDR1 and CDR2 sequences are SGHKS and YYEKEE (reference sequence). Germline trimming cut 1 base from V and 2 bases from J; bases unmatched to any gene: 0. There are 14 residues in the CDR3. CDR3 sequence reads: CASSLTGAGNTIYF. In nucleotides, the CDR3 is TGTGCCAGCAGCTTGACAGGGGCTGGAAACACCATATATTTT.

The V call is TRBV19, the J call TRBJ2-1; possible D gene TRBD1, 6 bases. Trimming took off 3 bases at V and 0 bases at J, with 18 bases between the two ends. This CDR3 is built from 18 residues. Germline CDR1 reads LNHDA; CDR2 reads SQIVND (reference sequence). In nucleotides, the CDR3 is TGTGCCAGTAGTATGGGGGCAGGGTTCGTGGGCTCCTACAATGAGCAGTTCTTC. It is translated as CASSMGAGFVGSYNEQFF.

CDR3 sequence (DNA): TGTGCCAGCCGGTGGGAGCGCAATGAGCAGTTCTTC. It is translated as CASRWERNEQFF. V is TRBV3-1 (or the pseudogene TRBV3-2) and J is TRBJ2-1; possibly TRBD2 for D (5 bases). Germline CDR1 reads LGHDT; CDR2 reads YNNKEL (reference sequence). Trimming shortened V by 8 bases and J by 6 bases, and 11 bases separated the two germline ends. The CDR3 length is 12 residues.

V and J are TRBV29-1 and TRBJ1-1; TRBD1 is a possible D gene (6 bases). This CDR3 comprises 13 residues. Trimming shortened V by 6 bases and J by 1 base, and 12 bases separated the two germline ends. CDR1 is SQVTM and CDR2 is ANQGSEA in the germline V gene. As DNA, the CDR3 is TGCAGCGTGGACAGAAATCAGAACACTGAAGCTTTCTTT. Translated, it gives CSVDRNQNTEAFF.

The chain combines TRBV7-9 with TRBJ2-3, with TRBD1 identical over 12 bases. Germline CDR1 and CDR2: SEHNR and FQNEAQ (reference sequence). The CDR3 runs 20 residues. V dropped 5 bases and J dropped 7; count of bases not matched to a gene: 22. The CDR3 DNA follows: TGTGCCAGCAGCACCAGAAACCCTTCCCACGGGACAGGGGGCGGATATACGCAGTATTTT. It encodes CASSTRNPSHGTGGGYTQYF.

This sequence joins TRBV5-1 and TRBJ2-1; 11 bases match TRBD2. Germline V gene lookup returns CDR1 SGHRS and CDR2 YFSETQ. After removal of 1 base from V and 6 bases from J, the junction contained 6 bases not matched to a gene. The CDR3 totals 16 residues. CDR3 coding DNA: TGCGCCAGCAGCTTGCTACTAGCGGGGGAACTCAATGAGCAGTTCTTC. Its translation: CASSLLLAGELNEQFF.

The gene calls are TRBV5-1 and TRBJ2-7, with 10 nucleotides matching TRBD1. The CDR3 spans 15 residues. Trimming removed 0 bases from V and 9 bases from J; junction bases left unmatched: 9. CDR1 and CDR2 from the germline V gene are SGHRS and YFSETQ. The CDR3 DNA reads TGCGCCAGCAGCTTGGTCGGGACAGGGGAAGAAGGGCAGTACTTC. It is translated as CASSLVGTGEEGQYF.

This clone has just a few counts. This sequence joins TRBV2 and TRBJ1-6; D ambiguous. The V end was cut by 7 bases, the J end by 6 bases, with 13 bases between. Germline V gives CDR1 SNHLY, CDR2 FYNNEI. The CDR3 consists of 14 residues. CDR3 coding DNA: TGTGCCAGCACCGCCATAGAGGGTAATTCACCCCTCCACTTT. Translation: CASTAIEGNSPLHF.

This chain links TRBV3-1 (or the pseudogene TRBV3-2) with TRBJ2-4; a weak D match, TRBD2 (6 bases). From germline, CDR1 is LGHDT and CDR2 YNNKEL (reference sequence). V was clipped by 0 bases and J by 0 bases, with 12 bases between them. This CDR3 has 17 residues. CDR3 in amino acids: CASSQESSVIAKNIQYF. CDR3 sequence (DNA): TGTGCCAGCAGCCAAGAGTCTAGCGTTATAGCCAAAAACATTCAGTACTTC.

J is TRBJ2-5 and V is TRBV4-1; 9 bases are a match to TRBD1. J was trimmed by 4 bases and V by 4 bases; bases with no gene match: 4. Germline-derived CDR1 and CDR2 are MGHRA and YSYEKL. The CDR3 covers 14 residues. The CDR3 DNA is TGCGCCAGCAGCCGTGGGACAGGGTCAGAGACCCAGTACTTC. It codes for CASSRGTGSETQYF.

Here the CDR3 reads CASGGTGENYGYTF. The CDR3 DNA sequence: TGTGCCAGCGGGGGGACAGGGGAAAACTATGGCTACACCTTC. The V call is TRBV3-1 (or the pseudogene TRBV3-2), the J call TRBJ1-2, with 10 bases fitting TRBD1. V trimming: 8 bases; J trimming: 2 bases; junction bases outside the gene matches: 5. The CDR3 runs 14 residues. Looked up from germline, CDR1 is LGHDT and CDR2 is YNNKEL (reference sequence).

This clone was recorded a few times. This chain's CDR3 is CASSFQLRDEKLFF. DNA for the CDR3: TGTGCCAGCAGTTTCCAACTCCGGGATGAAAAACTGTTTTTT. This sequence joins TRBV2 and TRBJ1-4; D gene uncertain. Germline loops: CDR1 SNHLY, CDR2 FYNNEI. This CDR3 has 14 residues. V lost 5 bases and J 6 bases, leaving 13 bases between the germline ends. The full variable domain, its missing parts supplied by reference TRBV2 and TRBJ1-4, is EPEVTQTPSHQVTQMGQEVILRCVPISNHLYFYWYRQILGQKVEFLVSFYNNEISEKSEIFDDQFSVERPDGSNFTLKIRSTKLEDSAMYFCASSFQLRDEKLFFGSGTQLSVL.

J is TRBJ1-4 and V is TRBV27, with no clear D. This CDR3 contains 13 residues. Trimming took 5 bases from V and 8 from J, leaving 12 bases between them. Germline V gene lookup returns CDR1 MNHEY and CDR2 SMNVEV (reference sequence). CDR3 in DNA: TGTGCCAGCAGTGCCCGCCGGGTCGAAAAACTGTTTTTT. It yields the protein CASSARRVEKLFF.